Shown below are 30 T cell receptor beta chains from a single sample sequenced in a study of a mutant IDH1 vaccine in newly diagnosed glioma. Described time point: week 23, last vaccination. It was 300 ug of mutant IDH1 20-mer peptide that made up each vaccine dose, given with topical imiquimod. For these receptors, no antigen is known. Generated by immunoSEQ multiplex PCR, the TCRdb table keeps only in-frame clones and is missing some. The top ten clones hold over 4% of a sample with 60,000 or so clones, 85% of them seen once. The sequenced sample was PBMCs, obtained from a glioma patient whose treatment included an IDH1 peptide vaccine. These receptors were taken from a man aged 30 to 39 with glioma.

This chain connects TRBV2 to TRBJ2-2, with unresolved D. The CDR3 has 12 residues. V gave up 3 bases and J gave up 5 bases, with 4 bases separating them. In germline, CDR1 is SNHLY, CDR2 FYNNEI. DNA for the CDR3: TGTGCCAGCAGTGAGTGGACCGGGGAGCTGTTTTTT. This sequence encodes CASSEWTGELFF.

The V call is TRBV7-9, the J call TRBJ1-1; tentative D call: TRBD1 (6 bases). Germline CDR1 SEHNR, CDR2 FQNEAQ (reference sequence). The V end lost 3 bases, the J end lost 11 bases, and 19 bases lay between the germline ends. This CDR3 has 14 residues. CDR3 DNA: TGTGCCAGCAGCTTGGGACCGGGGGCGGCCGGGGCTTTCTTT. The encoded protein is CASSLGPGAAGAFF.

The chain carries TRBV4-2 and TRBJ1-3, with D possibly matching TRBD1 (5 bases). There are 16 residues in the CDR3. The germline V gene has CDR1 LGHNA and CDR2 YNFKEQ. V lost 3 bases to trimming and J lost 0 bases, with 12 bases between them. CDR3 sequence reads: CASSHWETVSGNTIYF. The DNA for the CDR3 is TGTGCCAGCAGCCATTGGGAGACAGTCTCTGGAAACACCATATATTTT.

V gene TRBV15 combines with J gene TRBJ1-4; 7 bases are a match to TRBD1. The CDR3 covers 14 residues. Germline lookup yields CDR1 LNHNV and CDR2 YYDKDF (reference sequence). V was pared by 4 bases and J by 5 bases, with 4 bases of the junction left unmatched. The CDR3 sequence: CATSKTGYNEKLFF. CDR3 nucleotides: TGTGCCACCAGCAAGACAGGGTACAATGAAAAACTGTTTTTT.

The chain is built from TRBV2 and TRBJ2-7; 7 bases are shared with TRBD1. There are 14 residues in the CDR3. The germline V gene has CDR1 SNHLY and CDR2 FYNNEI. Trimming at V came to 6 bases and at J to 0 bases, leaving 5 bases not matched to a gene. The CDR3 bases are TGTGCCAGCAGGACCGGGACAGCCTCCTACGAGCAGTACTTC. Encoded protein: CASRTGTASYEQYF.

Points on this clone: A much larger clone is a single base away; this may be a read error. This chain uses TRBV5-6 with TRBJ1-1, with D possibly TRBD1 on 5 matching bases. The CDR3 has 14 residues. CDR1 is SGHDT and CDR2 is YYEEEE in the germline V gene. The ends were cut back, 3 bases at V and 1 base at J, with 10 bases in the middle. CDR3 loop: CASSSGAKNTEAFF. CDR3 in DNA: TGTGCCAGCAGCTCCGGGGCAAAGAACACTGAAGCTTTCTTT.

The chain carries TRBV4-1 and TRBJ2-2; D call uncertain. V lost 1 base and J 5 bases, leaving 8 bases between the germline ends. Germline loops: CDR1 MGHRA, CDR2 YSYEKL. The CDR3 covers 14 residues. CDR3 nucleotides: TGCGCCAGCAGCCAAGGACCTATGACCGGGGAGCTGTTTTTT. Protein sequence: CASSQGPMTGELFF.

The rearrangement links TRBV5-1 to TRBJ2-3; 7 bases map to TRBD1. This CDR3 contains 14 residues. The junction had 3 bases not matched to a gene; V was cut back by 4 bases and J by 1 base. Germline V gene data show CDR1 as SGHRS and CDR2 as YFSETQ. CDR3 bases: TGCGCCAGCAGCCTGGACAGGCGCACAGATACGCAGTATTTT. Translating gives CASSLDRRTDTQYF.

The chain employs TRBV5-5 and TRBJ2-3; possibly TRBD1 for D (6 bases). The CDR3 has 14 amino acids. Trimming stripped 4 bases from V and 6 bases from J, with 15 bases between. Germline CDR1 SGHKS, CDR2 YYEKEE (reference sequence). The CDR3 region is CASSEVTGFDTQYF. The DNA for the CDR3 is TGTGCCAGCAGCGAGGTAACAGGGTTTGATACGCAGTATTTT.

This chain connects TRBV7-9 to TRBJ1-1, with no clear D. The CDR3 totals 14 residues. Germline CDR1 and CDR2: SEHNR and FQNEAQ (reference sequence). Between the trimmed V and J ends, which lost 5 bases and 0 bases, there was a span of 10 bases. The CDR3 spells CASSERQMNTEAFF. The CDR3 DNA is TGTGCCAGCAGCGAGAGGCAGATGAACACTGAAGCTTTCTTT.

V gene TRBV13 combines with J gene TRBJ2-1; D may be TRBD1 or TRBD2 (5 bases each). The CDR3 sequence is 16 residues long. V lost 1 base, J lost 5 bases, and 15 bases lay in between. Germline assignment: CDR1 PRHDT and CDR2 FYEKMQ (reference sequence). CDR3 sequence: CASSLEGPSTNNEQFF. Here the CDR3 DNA reads TGTGCCAGCAGCTTAGAGGGACCCTCTACAAACAATGAGCAGTTCTTC. Filled out from reference TRBV13 and TRBJ2-1, the complete variable domain reads AAGVIQSPRHLIKEKRETATLKCYPIPRHDTVYWYQQGPGQDPQFLISFYEKMQSDKGSIPDRFSAQQFSDYHSELNMSSLELGDSALYFCASSLEGPSTNNEQFFGPGTRLTVL.

In its sample, this clone was seen once. The chain recombines TRBV5-6 with TRBJ2-5; TRBD1 agrees at 12 bases. The J call may be in error: the DNA end matches TRBJ2-7 better. Germline CDR1 is SGHDT and CDR2 is YYEEEE. This CDR3 contains 15 residues. The CDR3 nucleotides read TGTGCCAGCAGAGGGACAGGGGGCGAGGGCTACGAGCAGTACTTC. The encoded protein is CASRGTGGEGYEQYF.

The chain links TRBV7-2 to TRBJ1-2, with a weak D call TRBD1 (5 bases). CDR3 length: 14 residues. The V gene's germline CDR1 is SGHTA and CDR2 FQGNSA. The germline V and J ends were trimmed by 5 bases and 4 bases, with 14 bases remaining between them. CDR3 amino acids: CASSPEGVGYGYTF. The DNA of the CDR3 is TGTGCCAGCAGCCCGGAAGGGGTTGGCTATGGCTACACCTTC.

The chain couples TRBV5-1 to TRBJ1-6; tentatively, D is TRBD1 (6 bases). The length of the CDR3 is 18 residues. Trimming cost V 1 base and J 8 bases, with 22 bases left between them. CDR1 and CDR2 from the germline V gene are SGHRS and YFSETQ. The CDR3 DNA reads as TGCGCCAGCAGCTTGTTTAATTTCGGGGCAGGGGTTTATTCACCCCTCCACTTT. It specifies CASSLFNFGAGVYSPLHF.

This chain joins TRBV20-1 and TRBJ2-5, with D possibly being TRBD2 (5 bases). The length of the CDR3 is 10 residues. Trimming removed 6 bases at V and 6 bases at J, with 8 bases between. Looked up from germline, CDR1 is DFQATT and CDR2 is SNEGSKA (reference sequence). The CDR3 spells CSAWEKTQYF. The CDR3 nucleotides are TGCAGTGCCTGGGAGAAGACCCAGTACTTC.

The J gene is TRBJ2-7, the V gene TRBV11-2, with TRBD1 identical over 9 bases. CDR1 and CDR2 from the germline V gene are SGHAT and FQNNGV. With V trimmed by 3 bases and J by 0 bases, 9 bases remained unmatched. This CDR3 spans 17 amino acids. Here the CDR3 reads CASSLATGGVSSYEQYF. As DNA, the CDR3 is TGTGCCAGCAGCTTGGCTACAGGGGGCGTGAGCTCCTACGAGCAGTACTTC.

V is TRBV6-6 and J is TRBJ2-7; TRBD1 or TRBD2 may be the D gene (7 bases each). Trimming stripped 10 bases from V and 4 bases from J, with 14 bases between. Germline-derived CDR1 and CDR2 are MNHNY and SVGAGI (reference sequence). The CDR3 sequence is 12 residues long. The CDR3 DNA reads TGTGCCACCAGGGGGGGGCTTTACGAGCAGTACTTC. It translates to CATRGGLYEQYF.

The rearrangement joins TRBV5-1 to TRBJ1-2; 8 nucleotides align to TRBD1. Unmatched junction bases numbered 6, after V lost 4 bases and J lost 4 bases. The germline V gene has CDR1 SGHRS and CDR2 YFSETQ. This CDR3 has 14 residues. CDR3 coding DNA: TGCGCCAGCAGCGGGACAGGCAGAGCCTATGGCTACACCTTC. Its translation is CASSGTGRAYGYTF.

The table lists this clone with a few counts. The rearrangement links TRBV5-1 to TRBJ1-3; D may be TRBD1 (6 bases). Germline CDR1 is SGHRS and CDR2 is YFSETQ. Deletions cut 3 bases from V and 5 bases from J, with 9 bases between. This CDR3 has 13 residues. In nucleotides, the CDR3 is TGCGCCAGCAGCTCCGGACAGAGAAACACCATATATTTT. It yields the protein CASSSGQRNTIYF.

The chain couples TRBV6-6 to TRBJ2-2; weak D call: TRBD2 (7 bases). Germline CDR1 is MNHNY and CDR2 is SVGAGI (reference sequence). V dropped 7 bases and J dropped 0 bases, with 12 bases sitting between them. This CDR3 contains 15 residues. For the CDR3, the DNA is TGTGCCAGCATCCGGGGGGCTTCGAACACCGGGGAGCTGTTTTTT. Amino acids: CASIRGASNTGELFF.

The genes are TRBV5-1 and TRBJ2-2, with D possibly matching TRBD2 (5 bases). V dropped 1 base and J dropped 0 bases, with 16 bases sitting between them. The CDR3 loop spans 18 amino acids. Germline loops: CDR1 SGHRS, CDR2 YFSETQ. The CDR3 nucleotides read TGCGCCAGCAGCTTGCACCCCGCGGGCAGGTCGAACACCGGGGAGCTGTTTTTT. This encodes CASSLHPAGRSNTGELFF.

This chain uses TRBV11-2 with TRBJ2-5; no definite D call. CDR1 SGHAT and CDR2 FQNNGV come from the germline V gene. This CDR3 has 13 residues. V was trimmed by 5 bases and J by 6 bases, leaving 13 bases between them. CDR3 amino acids: CASSRDPVKTQYF. CDR3 sequence (DNA): TGTGCCAGCAGCCGAGACCCAGTAAAGACCCAGTACTTC.

The V gene is TRBV13, the J gene TRBJ2-5, with D possibly being TRBD1 (5 bases). The J call is uncertain, as TRBJ2-7 better fits the DNA end. Germline CDR1 reads PRHDT; CDR2 reads FYEKMQ (reference sequence). CDR3 length: 14 amino acids. The CDR3 DNA reads TGTGCCAGCAGCCTCCGACAGCCTCCCTACGAGCAGTACTTC. Translated: CASSLRQPPYEQYF.

The sample holds one count of this clone. This sequence joins TRBV9 and TRBJ1-2, with a weak D call TRBD1 (6 bases). This CDR3 has 15 amino acids. The V and J ends lost 0 bases and 2 bases respectively, with 11 bases between them. Germline CDR1 reads SGDLS; CDR2 reads YYNGEE. The CDR3 DNA reads as TGTGCCAGCAGCGTAGGAGGACAGCGAAACTATGGCTACACCTTC. Amino acid sequence: CASSVGGQRNYGYTF.

Concerning this clone itself: Other nucleotide sequences from this sample produce the same CDR3. This chain connects TRBV6-6 to TRBJ2-5; D may be TRBD1 (6 bases). This CDR3 region has 16 residues. V lost 6 bases and J 1 base, leaving 18 bases between the germline ends. The germline gives CDR1 MNHNY, CDR2 SVGAGI (reference sequence). The CDR3 DNA reads as TGTGCCAGCAGCCATTCGGGACAACCCGTCCAAGAGACCCAGTACTTC. This gives the protein CASSHSGQPVQETQYF.

The genes are TRBV19 and TRBJ2-3; unclear D gene. The germline gives CDR1 LNHDA, CDR2 SQIVND (reference sequence). Trimming removed 1 base from V and 2 bases from J, with 7 bases in between. There are 14 residues in the CDR3. The CDR3: CASSIVGITDTQYF. The CDR3 DNA sequence: TGTGCCAGTAGTATAGTAGGGATCACAGATACGCAGTATTTT.

This clone has a single count. This chain connects TRBV9 to TRBJ2-3; D is possibly TRBD1 or TRBD2 (5 bases each). The CDR3 has 14 amino acids. Trimming stripped 6 bases from V and 2 bases from J, with 13 bases between. Germline CDR1 and CDR2: SGDLS and YYNGEE. The CDR3 nucleotides are TGTGCCAGCACTCCGGGGCAGCTCACAGATACGCAGTATTTT. Translating it yields CASTPGQLTDTQYF.

This chain uses TRBV7-8 with TRBJ2-7, with 13 bases lining up with TRBD2. Per the germline V gene, CDR1 is SGHVS and CDR2 is FQNEAQ. CDR3 length equals 16 residues. V was pared by 4 bases and J by 4 bases, with 7 bases of the junction left unmatched. CDR3 nucleotide sequence: TGTGCCAGCAGCTCCGAACTAGCGGGGGGGCCATACGAGCAGTACTTC. It is translated as CASSSELAGGPYEQYF.

This sequence joins TRBV5-5 and TRBJ1-1; 7 bases line up with TRBD1. Germline V gene data show CDR1 as SGHKS and CDR2 as YYEKEE (reference sequence). The CDR3 loop spans 14 amino acids. The V and J ends lost 3 bases and 3 bases, in that order; junction bases with no gene match: 5. CDR3 in amino acids: CASSSQGRDTEAFF. The CDR3 nucleotides are TGTGCCAGCAGCTCACAGGGGCGGGACACTGAAGCTTTCTTT.

This chain links TRBV5-1 with TRBJ1-1; TRBD1 matches at 8 bases. The CDR3 runs to 16 residues. V lost 4 bases to trimming and J lost 1 base; unmatched junction nucleotides: 9. CDR1 SGHRS and CDR2 YFSETQ come from the germline V gene. The CDR3 reads CASSIWTGYRNTEAFF. The DNA of the CDR3 is TGCGCCAGCAGCATATGGACAGGGTACAGGAACACTGAAGCTTTCTTT.